The clone carrying this T cell receptor (beta chain) was counted between two and nine times. The sample originates from a study of spatial heterogeneity in lung cancer. V gave up 8 bases and J gave up 6 bases; unmatched junction bases: 10. Germline V CDR1 and CDR2: SQVTM, ANQGSEA. CDR3 length: 13 residues. TCRdb recomputed calls from the 5' RACE reads with MiXCR, one row per CDR3 protein. The sample yields 13,000 or so distinct CDR3 sequences, about 4% seen once. Stated time point: sample taken at primary tumor resection. This TCR was recovered from a male donor with early-stage non-small cell lung cancer. The rearrangement joins TRBV29-1 to TRBJ2-1, with 7 bases aligning to TRBD2. The starting material was PBMCs, obtained at surgery. The chain's CDR3 is CSFLRDYGNEQFF. The CDR3 nucleotides read TGCAGCTTCCTGAGGGACTACGGCAATGAGCAGTTCTTC.